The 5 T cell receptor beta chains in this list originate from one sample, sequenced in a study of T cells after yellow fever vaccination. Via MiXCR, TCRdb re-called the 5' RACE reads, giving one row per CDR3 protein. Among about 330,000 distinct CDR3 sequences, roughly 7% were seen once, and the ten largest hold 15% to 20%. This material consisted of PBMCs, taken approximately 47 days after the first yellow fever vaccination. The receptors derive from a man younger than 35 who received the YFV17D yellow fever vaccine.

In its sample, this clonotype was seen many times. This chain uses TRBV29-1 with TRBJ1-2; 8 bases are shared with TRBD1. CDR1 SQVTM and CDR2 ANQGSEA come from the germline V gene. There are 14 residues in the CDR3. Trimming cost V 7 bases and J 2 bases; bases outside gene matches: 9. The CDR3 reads CSAKGTGGNYGYTF. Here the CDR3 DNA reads TGCAGCGCGAAAGGAACAGGGGGGAACTATGGCTACACCTTC.

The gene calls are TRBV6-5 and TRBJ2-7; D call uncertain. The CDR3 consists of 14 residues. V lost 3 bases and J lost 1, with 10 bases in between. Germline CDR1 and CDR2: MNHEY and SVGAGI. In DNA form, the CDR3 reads TGTGCCAGCAGTTATTCCGTTGGTTCCTACGAGCAGTACTTC. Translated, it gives CASSYSVGSYEQYF.

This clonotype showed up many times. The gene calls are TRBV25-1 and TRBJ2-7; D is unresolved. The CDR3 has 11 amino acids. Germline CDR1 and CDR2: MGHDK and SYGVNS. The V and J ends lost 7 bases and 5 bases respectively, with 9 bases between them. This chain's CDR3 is CASTRGDEQYV. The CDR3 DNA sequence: TGTGCCAGCACCCGCGGAGACGAGCAGTACGTC.

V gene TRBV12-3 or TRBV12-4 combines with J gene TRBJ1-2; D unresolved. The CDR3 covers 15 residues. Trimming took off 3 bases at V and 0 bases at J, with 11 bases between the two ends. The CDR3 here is CASSFDPGANYGYTF. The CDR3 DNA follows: TGTGCCAGCAGTTTCGATCCAGGCGCTAACTATGGCTACACCTTC.

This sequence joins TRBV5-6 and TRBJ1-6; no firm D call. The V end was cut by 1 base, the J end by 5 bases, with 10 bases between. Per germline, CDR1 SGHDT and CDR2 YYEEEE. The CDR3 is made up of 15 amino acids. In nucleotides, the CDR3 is TGTGCCAGCAGCTTGAGAGGCCCAAATAATTCACCCCTCCACTTT. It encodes CASSLRGPNNSPLHF.